The sequence of this T cell receptor (beta chain) was determined in a study of identical twins. Findings and caveats of the study: Abundant beta clonotypes from cord blood had fewer insertions, unlike memory repertoires, which showed none.

TCRdb analysed the 5' RACE reads with MiXCR anew, one entry per CDR3 protein. Here the sample spans hundreds of thousands of distinct CDR3 sequences, about 7.5% being singletons. This CDR3 spans 15 amino acids. Germline assignment: CDR1 SGHTA and CDR2 FQGNSA. Germline trimming cut 1 base from V and 2 bases from J; bases unmatched to any gene: 2. This clonotype was recorded a few times. Its specificity is not known. This sample also belongs to another study, concerning yellow fever vaccine responses in identical twins.

This sequence joins TRBV7-2 and TRBJ1-5; 7 nucleotides match TRBD1. The receptor's source is a woman in her late teens or twenties in good health. The sample was memory (CD45RO+) T cells sorted from blood. CDR3 loop: CASSLDGQGNQPQHF. As DNA, the CDR3 is TGTGCCAGCAGCTTAGATGGACAGGGCAATCAGCCCCAGCATTTT.